The clone carrying this TCR beta chain showed up just once. The authors' processing: It was from reference gene primer amplification that nucleated cell counts were estimated. Sequencing used immunoSEQ multiplex PCR; TCRdb keeps in-frame clones, though not all of them. Clonal size and the V and J genes are those of that table, whereas D and trimming came from the DNA. The profile shows approximately 360,000 clones, almost 90% of them singletons. These data belong to a study of blood T cell repertoires in COVID-19. At the level of the study: The samples span acute and convalescent COVID-19 from the United States, Italy and Spain. PBMCs, B-cell-depleted T cells, or T cells provided the cDNA or gDNA that made up the material.

Germline V gene lookup returns CDR1 SGHAT and CDR2 FQDESV (reference sequence). The V segment lost 5 bases and the J segment 4 bases; nucleotides outside the gene matches: 4. The CDR3 covers 14 residues. Sequenced sample: peripheral blood. This clonotype originated in a man younger than 35 with active or convalescent COVID-19. V gene TRBV11-1 combines with J gene TRBJ1-5; the match to TRBD1 covers 8 bases. The CDR3 sequence is CASSRGDRNQPQHF. The DNA for the CDR3 is TGTGCCAGCAGCCGGGGGGACAGGAATCAGCCCCAGCATTTT.